This TCR beta chain was obtained from a study of T cells expressing NK-cell markers (dated by TCRdb to 2020 to 2021). In the study overall: In sorted CD3+CD56+NKG2C+, CD3+CD56+NKG2C- and CD3+CD56-NKG2C+ T-cell subsets from 7 to 9 donors, TCR beta-chain repertoires were profiled. The study sequenced eight donors, all healthy volunteers chosen at random: three men and five women. Libraries were sequenced as 2 x 150 bp reads on Illumina HiSeq 2000/2500, MiSeq or NextSeq. Among the eight sequenced donors, only one was HCMV-seronegative, while the other seven were HCMV-seropositive.

The sequencer listed for this sample is Illumina HiSeq 2000. TCR beta cDNA libraries were made by 5'RACE template switching that added a universal primer site and unique molecular identifiers. cDNA synthesis was primed from the TCR beta constant segment and was followed by two successive PCR amplification steps. For the original study's pipeline: MIGEC handled demultiplexing of the reads and grouping by UMI, while MiTCR was used to assemble and quantify clonotypes. To exclude erroneous sequences, only TCR cDNA sequences supported by at least two reads were retained. Downstream repertoire analysis used the tcR package, and clonotypes were matched across fractions by CDR3 nucleotide sequence plus V segment. VDJmatch was used to annotate antigen specificity against VDJdb, with one amino acid substitution allowed in CDR3. TCRdb reprocessed the public reads and reports one entry per CDR3 protein sequence, without DNA. The V and J calls here are based on TCRdb, not the publication. The sample table includes some 150,000 distinct CDR3 sequences. 37% of the sample is taken by the ten largest.

Paper-wide results and their limitations: Whether the expanded NKG2C-expressing T cell clones were specific for HCMV antigens remained unclear. Those dominant clonotypes were again the most abundant among CD3+CD56-NKG2C+ cells in a few donors, at roughly 25-60.1%. In five to seven donors, the dominant CD3+CD56+NKG2C+ clonotypes were among the top 10 CD8+ clonotypes and accounted for about 1.0-7.0% of CD8+ T cells.

Reading from cysteine to phenylalanine, the CDR3 counts 13 amino acids. DNA is not on record. The germline V gene supplies CDR1 KGHDR and CDR2 SFDVKD. To determine HCMV serostatus, a commercial ELISA kit was used to detect HCMV-specific IgG in serum. Ficoll density gradient centrifugation was used to isolate peripheral blood mononuclear cells from blood. As to this clonotype: Its antigen is unknown.

The sample consisted of blood T cells: a sorted CD56 or NKG2C T cell subset, CD4+ or CD8+ T cells, or bulk PBMC T cells (not recorded which). The TCR was taken from a woman aged 50 to 60 in good health. Donor details come from another sample of the same person, matched by shared clones. The sequence links TRBV24-1 to TRBJ1-1. The CDR3 region reads CATSDGGNTEAFF.